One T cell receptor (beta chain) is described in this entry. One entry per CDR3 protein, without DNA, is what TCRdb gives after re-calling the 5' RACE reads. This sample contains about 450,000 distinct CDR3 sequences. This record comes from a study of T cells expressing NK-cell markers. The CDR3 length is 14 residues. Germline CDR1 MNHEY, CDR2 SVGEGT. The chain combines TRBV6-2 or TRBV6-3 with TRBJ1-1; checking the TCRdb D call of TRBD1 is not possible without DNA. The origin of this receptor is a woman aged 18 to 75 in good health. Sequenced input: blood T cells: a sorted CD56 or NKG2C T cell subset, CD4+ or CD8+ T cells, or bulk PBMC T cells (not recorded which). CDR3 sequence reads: CASIQDRGYTEAFF.